The present T cell receptor (beta chain) was sequenced within a study of control samples from healthy donors and cancer patients. Profiling relied on immunoSEQ multiplex PCR, and the TCRdb table lists in-frame clones only, not all of them. The table shows about 170,000 clones, with approximately 94% occurring only once. Germline V gives CDR1 MGHDK, CDR2 SYGVNS. The CDR3 totals 15 residues. The V and J ends lost 5 bases and 1 base respectively, with 12 bases between them. This clonotype was obtained from a woman aged 18-35 years in good health. This chain links TRBV25-1 with TRBJ2-1; D is undetermined. Sample: blood. The CDR3 DNA follows: TGTGCCAGCAGTTCGATCCCCACATCCTACAATGAGCAGTTCTTC. It encodes CASSSIPTSYNEQFF.